This T cell receptor beta chain was found in a study of blood T cell repertoires in COVID-19. The repertoire was sequenced with immunoSEQ multiplex PCR; TCRdb's copy has only in-frame clones and lacks some. The data contain more than 95,000 clones, about 80% of them singletons. The CDR3 loop spans 13 amino acids. CDR1 and CDR2 (germline): SGHAT, FQNNGV. The V end was cut by 5 bases, the J end by 8 bases, with 13 bases between. Sequenced material: peripheral blood. The receptor comes from a woman between 50 and 59 years old with acute or convalescent COVID-19. The chain has TRBV11-2 and TRBJ2-1; no reliable D call. The CDR3 DNA sequence: TGTGCCAGCAGCCCGGAACAGCAATATGAGCAGTTCTTC. It translates to CASSPEQQYEQFF.